This is a list of T cell receptor beta chains from one sample in a study of shared clonotypes between healthy human individuals. The repertoire was sequenced with immunoSEQ multiplex PCR; TCRdb's copy has only in-frame clones and lacks some. The sample carries 560,000 or so clones, about 96% recorded once. Sequenced: naive CD8+ T cells sorted from blood. The receptors shown here come from a woman in her 30s in good health. The CDR3 runs from the conserved cysteine through the conserved F or W. The order of the fields is J gene, V gene, D gene, CDR3 protein, CDR3 DNA. D genes are given only for firm matches.

TRBJ2-2 | TRBV7-9 | - | CATSPTLVDAPELFF | TGTGCCACCTCCCCGACACTTGTAGATGCCCCGGAGCTGTTTTTT
TRBJ2-1 | TRBV10-3 | - | CAISDPGLEDNEQFF | TGTGCCATCAGTGACCCGGGACTGGAAGACAATGAGCAGTTCTTC
TRBJ1-1 | TRBV5-4 | - | CASSVSGGLTEAFF | TGTGCCAGCAGCGTCAGCGGGGGCCTCACTGAAGCTTTCTTT
TRBJ1-3 | TRBV6-1 | TRBD1 | CARGDRVKAGNTIYF | TGTGCCAGAGGGGACAGGGTTAAAGCTGGAAACACCATATATTTT
TRBJ2-1 | TRBV10-3 | TRBD1 | CAISEPDRGQFF | TGTGCCATCAGTGAGCCGGACAGGGGGCAGTTCTTC
TRBJ1-2 | TRBV7-9 | TRBD1 | CASSSTSWDRRYNYGYTF | TGTGCCAGCAGCTCCACATCCTGGGACAGGCGATATAACTATGGCTACACCTTC
TRBJ2-3 | TRBV5-1 | - | CASSLNTRDELGTDTQYF | TGCGCCAGCAGCTTGAATACCAGGGACGAACTAGGGACAGATACGCAGTATTTT
TRBJ2-7 | TRBV25-1 | - | CASSRGPTEQYF | TGTGCCAGCAGTCGGGGGCCCACCGAGCAGTACTTC
TRBJ2-1 | TRBV29-1 | TRBD2 | CSVPRGLAGGLGHEQFF | TGCAGCGTTCCCAGGGGGCTAGCGGGAGGGTTGGGGCATGAGCAGTTCTTC
TRBJ1-1 | TRBV27 | TRBD1 | CATFHGTGNTEAFF | TGTGCCACCTTTCACGGGACAGGGAACACTGAAGCTTTCTTT
TRBJ1-1 | TRBV7-9 | - | CASSFLGRDTEAFF | TGTGCCAGCAGCTTTCTGGGGAGGGATACTGAAGCTTTCTTT
TRBJ1-5 | TRBV19 | - | CASATWASNQPQHF | TGTGCCAGTGCGACATGGGCTAGCAATCAGCCCCAGCATTTT
TRBJ2-3 | TRBV7-8 | - | CASSLVGGSTDTQYF | TGTGCCAGCAGCTTAGTCGGCGGTAGCACAGATACGCAGTATTTT
TRBJ2-7 | TRBV29-1 | - | CSVEIGQGGYEQYF | TGCAGCGTTGAAATAGGCCAGGGCGGCTACGAGCAGTACTTC
TRBJ2-1 | TRBV4-2 | - | CASSQDNPFNEQFF | TGTGCCAGCAGCCAAGATAACCCTTTTAATGAGCAGTTCTTC
TRBJ2-1 | TRBV10-3 | - | CAARGLADNEQFF | TGTGCCGCTCGGGGGCTAGCGGACAATGAGCAGTTCTTC
TRBJ1-5 | TRBV9 | - | CASSVSGGGQPQHF | TGTGCCAGCAGCGTATCCGGTGGGGGACAGCCCCAGCATTTT
TRBJ1-1 | TRBV5-1 | TRBD1 | CASSSTRDRYTEAFF | TGCGCCAGCAGCTCAACCCGGGACAGGTACACTGAAGCTTTCTTT
TRBJ2-7 | TRBV27 | TRBD2 | CASSKRLAAQQYF | TGTGCCAGCAGTAAAAGACTAGCGGCACAACAGTACTTC
TRBJ2-1 | TRBV5-6 | TRBD2 | CASSLAGGAGRNEQFF | TGTGCCAGCAGCTTGGCCGGTGGAGCGGGACGAAATGAGCAGTTCTTC
TRBJ1-1 | TRBV5-4 | - | CASSFSGSTEAFF | TGTGCCAGCAGCTTTTCGGGAAGCACTGAAGCTTTCTTT
TRBJ1-2 | TRBV13 | TRBD1 | CASSLRTGRPYGYTF | TGTGCCAGCAGCTTGCGGACAGGGCGCCCCTATGGCTACACCTTC
TRBJ2-5 | TRBV27 | TRBD1 | CASRSTVGDRGYFGETQYF | TGTGCCAGCAGATCCACGGTGGGGGACAGGGGGTACTTTGGAGAGACCCAGTACTTC
TRBJ2-5 | TRBV7-8 | TRBD1 | CASTSREGDRTQYF | TGTGCCAGCACGTCCCGCGAGGGGGACAGGACCCAGTACTTC
TRBJ2-7 | TRBV7-6 | - | CASSPRDFYEQYF | TGTGCCAGCAGCCCACGGGACTTCTACGAGCAGTACTTC
TRBJ2-7 | TRBV29-1 | TRBD1 | CSVEGGTGDLYEQYF | TGCAGCGTCGAAGGTGGGACAGGGGACCTCTACGAGCAGTACTTC
TRBJ2-2 | TRBV28 | - | CASSLWGTLGTNTGELFF | TGTGCCAGCAGTTTGTGGGGGACGTTAGGGACGAACACCGGGGAGCTGTTTTTT